Sequencing of this TCR beta chain was carried out in a study of metastatic and nonmetastatic thyroid tumors. At the level of the study: It was across blood and tumor or nodule tissue from malignant and benign thyroid patients that repertoires were compared. Study-wide results and caveats: Significantly higher TCR beta diversity was reportedly seen in malignant thyroid tumors than benign nodules, in blood and tumor.

Authors' data handling: A papillary thyroid cancer distant-metastasis classifier was built from CDR3 differences across clinicopathological groups. TCRdb re-clonotyped the PCR reads via MiXCR. These V and J calls originate from TCRdb's pipeline instead of the authors' own analysis. This table holds 9,400 or so clones, approximately 31% found once. The CDR3 is 13 amino acids. V was cut by 5 bases and J by 4 bases, with 11 bases left in between. Per the germline V gene, CDR1 is SGHVS and CDR2 is FNYEAQ. This clone was detected only a few times. Antigen: not known. No patient had received any treatment before thyroid surgery.

The chain uses TRBV7-6 and TRBJ1-2; no clear D gene. The specimen sequenced was adjacent normal tissue. The receptor was derived from a female donor with papillary thyroid cancer or a benign thyroid nodule (not recorded which). Some clones in this sample may be carry-over from other donors' samples. CDR3 in DNA: TGTGCCAGCAGCCCGCCGGAGACCTATGGCTACACCTTC. Translation gives CASSPPETYGYTF.